This entry is about one T cell receptor (beta chain). These data originate in a study of cytomegalovirus exposure and HLA in healthy donors. Amplification used 60 Vbeta primers and 13 Jbeta primers. The protocol was immunoSEQ multiplex PCR, while the TCRdb copy is restricted to in-frame clones and leaves out a portion. The data show 100,000 to 150,000 clones, around 73% seen once. The J segment lost 8 bases and the V segment lost 4 bases, leaving 10 bases of the junction unmatched. The germline CDR1 and CDR2 sequences are SGHKS and YYEKEE (reference sequence). This CDR3 spans 15 amino acids. The TCR originated in a human donor in good health. The chain carries TRBV5-5 and TRBJ1-4, with 8 bases that match TRBD1. The sequenced sample consisted of PBMCs. CDR3 DNA sequence: TGTGCCAGCAGCAGCACCCCGGGACAGGTGGAAAAACTGTTTTTT. As protein: CASSSTPGQVEKLFF.